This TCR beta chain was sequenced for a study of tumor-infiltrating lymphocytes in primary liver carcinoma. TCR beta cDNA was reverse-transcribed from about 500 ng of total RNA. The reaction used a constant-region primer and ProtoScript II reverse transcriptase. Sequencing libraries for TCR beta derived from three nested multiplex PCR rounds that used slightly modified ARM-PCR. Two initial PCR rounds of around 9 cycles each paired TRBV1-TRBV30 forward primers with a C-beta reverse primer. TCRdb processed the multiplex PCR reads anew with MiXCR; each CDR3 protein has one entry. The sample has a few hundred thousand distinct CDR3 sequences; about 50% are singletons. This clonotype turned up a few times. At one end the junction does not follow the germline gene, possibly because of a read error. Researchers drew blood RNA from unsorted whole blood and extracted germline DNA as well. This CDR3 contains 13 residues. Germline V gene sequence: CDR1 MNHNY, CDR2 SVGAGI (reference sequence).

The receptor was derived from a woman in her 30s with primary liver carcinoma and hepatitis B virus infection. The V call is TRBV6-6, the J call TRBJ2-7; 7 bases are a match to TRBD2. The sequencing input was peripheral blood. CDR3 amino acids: CVSREGGGYEQYF. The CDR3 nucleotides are TGTGTCAGCAGGGAGGGTGGGGGCTACGAGCAGTACTTC.